Ten or more counts support the clone carrying this T cell receptor beta chain. Its antigen remains unknown. This sample is part of a study of CD8 T cells in ankylosing spondylitis. Study-wide results and caveats: Within peripheral blood, clones linked to disease were CD8+ and relatively rare.

TCRdb reprocessed the 5' RACE reads via MiXCR and lists one record per CDR3 protein. Of 300,000 to 400,000 distinct CDR3 sequences in the sample, roughly 15% are singletons; the top ten hold 0.95% to 1.4%. V lost 1 base, J lost 2 bases, and 5 bases stayed unmatched. The CDR3 totals 15 residues. Germline CDR1 DFQATT, CDR2 SNEGSKA (reference sequence). The TCR originated in a male donor with ankylosing spondylitis or in good health (not recorded which). The gene calls are TRBV20-1 and TRBJ2-5; 9 positions agree with TRBD2. The specimen sequenced was blood, either unsorted or a sorted T cell fraction (not recorded which). The CDR3 DNA follows: TGCAGTGCTAGAGGCCCAGCGGGGGGTCAAGAGACCCAGTACTTC. Encoded protein: CSARGPAGGQETQYF.